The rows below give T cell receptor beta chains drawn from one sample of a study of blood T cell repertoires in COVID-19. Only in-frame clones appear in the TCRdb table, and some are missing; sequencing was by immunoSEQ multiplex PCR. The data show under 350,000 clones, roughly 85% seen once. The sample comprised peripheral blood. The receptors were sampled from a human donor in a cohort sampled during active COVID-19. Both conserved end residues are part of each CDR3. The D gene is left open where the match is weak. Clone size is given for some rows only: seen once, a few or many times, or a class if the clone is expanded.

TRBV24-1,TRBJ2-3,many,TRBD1,CAIGQGGVDTQYF,TGTGCCATAGGACAGGGAGGCGTAGATACGCAGTATTTT
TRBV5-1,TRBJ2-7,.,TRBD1,CASSRTTGAYEQYF,TGCGCCAGCAGCCGGACAACAGGGGCCTACGAGCAGTACTTC
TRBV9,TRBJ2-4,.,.,CASSAGGQAKNIQYF,TGTGCCAGCAGCGCGGGGGGCCAAGCCAAAAACATTCAGTACTTC
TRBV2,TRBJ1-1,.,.,CASNSEPGGTEAFF,TGTGCCAGCAATTCTGAGCCGGGAGGGACTGAAGCTTTCTTT
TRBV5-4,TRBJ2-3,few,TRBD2,CASSPGLAGGVDTQYF,TGTGCCAGCAGCCCGGGACTAGCGGGGGGGGTAGATACGCAGTATTTT
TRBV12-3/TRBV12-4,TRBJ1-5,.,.,CASSLDREQPQHF,TGTGCCAGCAGCCTGGACAGAGAACAGCCCCAGCATTTT
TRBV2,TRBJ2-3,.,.,CASSESWGVVDTQYF,TGTGCCAGCAGTGAGTCGTGGGGGGTTGTAGATACGCAGTATTTT
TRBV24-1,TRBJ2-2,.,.,CATSALLGGTGELFF,TGTGCCACCAGTGCCCTATTAGGGGGCACCGGGGAGCTGTTTTTT
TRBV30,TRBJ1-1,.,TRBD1,CAWSDGQGSTEAFF,TGTGCCTGGAGTGACGGACAGGGTTCCACTGAAGCTTTCTTT
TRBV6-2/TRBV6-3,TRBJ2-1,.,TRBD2,CASSYPTSTSHEQFF,TGTGCCAGCAGTTACCCCACGTCGACTAGCCACGAGCAGTTCTTC
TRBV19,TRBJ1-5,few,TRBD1,CASSPIGQGEANQPQHF,TGTGCCAGTAGTCCCATAGGACAGGGAGAGGCCAATCAGCCCCAGCATTTT
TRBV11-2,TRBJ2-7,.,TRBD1,CASSPGTVGSYEQYF,TGTGCCAGCAGCCCAGGGACAGTCGGCTCCTACGAGCAATACTTC
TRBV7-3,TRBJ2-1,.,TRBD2,CASSIQGTSGANEQFF,TGTGCCAGCAGCATCCAAGGGACTAGCGGGGCTAATGAGCAGTTCTTC
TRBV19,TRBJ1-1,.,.,CAIRGSGELNTEAFF,TGTGCCATTCGGGGTAGTGGGGAACTGAACACTGAAGCTTTCTTT
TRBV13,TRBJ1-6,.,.,CASSPTRGEGVYSPLHF,TGTGCCAGCAGCCCCACTCGAGGGGAGGGGGTTTATTCACCCCTCCACTTT
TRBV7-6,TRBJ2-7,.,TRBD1,CASSRDRGYEQYF,TGTGCCAGCAGCCGGGACAGGGGATACGAGCAGTACTTC
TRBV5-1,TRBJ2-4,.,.,CASSPITGNWDIQYF,TGCGCCAGCAGCCCCATTACAGGGAATTGGGACATTCAGTACTTC
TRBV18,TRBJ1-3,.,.,CASLDLHSGNTIYF,TGTGCCAGCTTAGACTTGCACTCTGGAAACACCATATATTTT
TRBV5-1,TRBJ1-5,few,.,CASSFGGNQPQHF,TGCGCCAGCAGCTTTGGCGGAAATCAGCCCCAGCATTTT
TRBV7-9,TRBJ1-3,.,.,CASSRDTLSGNTIYF,TGTGCCAGCAGCCGAGACACACTCTCTGGAAACACCATATATTTT
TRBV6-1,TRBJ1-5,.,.,CASSEVGQGWGGNQPQHF,TGTGCCAGCAGTGAAGTGGGGCAGGGCTGGGGCGGCAATCAGCCCCAGCATTTT
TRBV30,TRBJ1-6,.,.,CAWSVGVTGLLTGSPLHF,TGTGCCTGGAGTGTAGGGGTAACAGGATTATTAACTGGTTCACCCCTCCACTTT
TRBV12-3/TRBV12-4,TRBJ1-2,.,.,CASRPERGYGYTF,TGTGCCAGCAGGCCCGAACGGGGCTATGGCTACACCTTC
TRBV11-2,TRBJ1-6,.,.,CASSLEGSLGSPLHF,TGTGCCAGCAGCTTAGAGGGGAGTCTGGGTTCACCCCTCCACTTT
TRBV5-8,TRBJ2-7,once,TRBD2,CASSLGDAGVSEQYF,TGTGCCAGCAGCTTGGGTGACGCGGGGGTCTCCGAGCAGTACTTC
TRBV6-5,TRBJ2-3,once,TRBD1,CASGSWDRGPANTQYF,TGTGCCAGCGGTTCTTGGGACAGGGGCCCGGCTAATACGCAGTATTTT
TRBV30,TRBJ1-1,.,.,CAWSVGQGAFF,TGTGCCTGGAGTGTCGGTCAGGGAGCTTTCTTT
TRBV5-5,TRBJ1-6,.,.,CASSSQGPYNSPLHF,TGTGCCAGCAGCTCACAGGGTCCCTATAATTCACCCCTCCACTTT
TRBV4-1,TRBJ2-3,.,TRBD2,CASSKGGLAGASTDTQYF,TGCGCCAGCAGCAAGGGCGGACTAGCGGGGGCTAGCACAGATACGCAGTATTTT
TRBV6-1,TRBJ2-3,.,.,CASSEQPGAFTDTQYF,TGTGCCAGCAGTGAACAGCCAGGGGCATTCACAGATACGCAGTATTTT
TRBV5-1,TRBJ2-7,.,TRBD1,CASSFQTGGDEQYF,TGCGCCAGCAGCTTCCAGACAGGGGGCGACGAGCAGTACTTC
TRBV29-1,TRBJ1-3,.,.,CSVATWDTDSGNTIYF,TGCAGCGTTGCAACCTGGGACACCGACTCTGGAAACACCATATATTTT
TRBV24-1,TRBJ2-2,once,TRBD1,CATSEPGTGRNTGELFF,TGTGCCACCAGTGAACCCGGGACAGGGAGGAACACCGGGGAGCTGTTTTTT
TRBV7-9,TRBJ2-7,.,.,CASSLWGREQYF,TGTGCCAGCAGCTTATGGGGGCGGGAGCAGTACTTC
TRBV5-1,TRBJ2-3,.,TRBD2,CASSQAPSGGIPYF,TGCGCCAGCAGCCAAGCTCCTAGCGGGGGGATTCCGTATTTT
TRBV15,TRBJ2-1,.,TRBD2,CATSREKGESGGDYNEQFF,TGTGCCACCAGCAGAGAAAAGGGTGAGAGCGGGGGCGATTACAATGAGCAGTTCTTC
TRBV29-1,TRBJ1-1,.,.,CSAMTGPNTEAFF,TGCAGCGCCATGACAGGACCGAACACTGAAGCTTTCTTT
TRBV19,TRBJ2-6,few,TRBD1,CASSSELDRAFGFGANVLTF,TGTGCCAGTAGTAGCGAGTTGGACAGGGCCTTTGGATTTGGGGCCAACGTCCTGACTTTC
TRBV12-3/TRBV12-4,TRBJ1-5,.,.,CASSQGRNQPQHF,TGTGCCAGCAGTCAGGGAAGAAATCAGCCCCAGCATTTT
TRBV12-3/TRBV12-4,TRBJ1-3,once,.,CARGSSGNTIYF,TGTGCCAGGGGGAGCTCTGGAAACACCATATATTTT
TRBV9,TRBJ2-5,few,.,CASSDYSETQYF,TGTGCCAGCAGCGATTACAGCGAGACCCAGTACTTC
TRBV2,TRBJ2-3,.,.,CASRRTKGTDTQYF,TGTGCCAGCAGGAGGACAAAAGGCACAGATACGCAGTATTTT
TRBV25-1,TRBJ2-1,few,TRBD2,CASSVASGGRVGEQFF,TGTGCCAGCAGTGTTGCTAGCGGGGGCAGGGTCGGTGAGCAGTTCTTC
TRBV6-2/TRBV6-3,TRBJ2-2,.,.,CASSYEGPNTGELFF,TGTGCCAGCAGTTACGAGGGCCCGAACACCGGGGAGCTGTTTTTT
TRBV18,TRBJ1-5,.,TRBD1,CASSPLGQGNQPQHF,TGTGCCAGCTCACCATTAGGACAGGGCAATCAGCCCCAGCATTTT
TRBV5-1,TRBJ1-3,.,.,CASSRDTSGNTIYF,TGCGCCAGCAGCCGAGACACGTCTGGAAACACCATATATTTT
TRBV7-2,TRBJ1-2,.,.,CASSRGLFYGYTF,TGTGCCAGCAGCAGGGGCCTTTTTTATGGCTACACCTTC
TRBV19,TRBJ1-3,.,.,CASSRWTEGNTIYF,TGTGCCAGTAGTCGCTGGACTGAAGGAAACACCATATATTTT
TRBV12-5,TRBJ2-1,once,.,CASGLEGNEQFF,TGTGCTAGTGGTTTGGAGGGGAATGAGCAGTTCTTC
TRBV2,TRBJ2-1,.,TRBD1,CASSGTGRYEQFF,TGTGCCAGCAGCGGGACAGGGCGTTATGAGCAGTTCTTC
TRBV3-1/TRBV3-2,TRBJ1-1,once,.,CASSQWQGRTEAFF,TGTGCCAGCAGCCAATGGCAGGGGCGAACTGAAGCTTTCTTT
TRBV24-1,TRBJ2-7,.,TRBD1,CATTAGTGDEQYF,TGTGCCACCACTGCCGGGACAGGCGACGAGCAGTACTTC